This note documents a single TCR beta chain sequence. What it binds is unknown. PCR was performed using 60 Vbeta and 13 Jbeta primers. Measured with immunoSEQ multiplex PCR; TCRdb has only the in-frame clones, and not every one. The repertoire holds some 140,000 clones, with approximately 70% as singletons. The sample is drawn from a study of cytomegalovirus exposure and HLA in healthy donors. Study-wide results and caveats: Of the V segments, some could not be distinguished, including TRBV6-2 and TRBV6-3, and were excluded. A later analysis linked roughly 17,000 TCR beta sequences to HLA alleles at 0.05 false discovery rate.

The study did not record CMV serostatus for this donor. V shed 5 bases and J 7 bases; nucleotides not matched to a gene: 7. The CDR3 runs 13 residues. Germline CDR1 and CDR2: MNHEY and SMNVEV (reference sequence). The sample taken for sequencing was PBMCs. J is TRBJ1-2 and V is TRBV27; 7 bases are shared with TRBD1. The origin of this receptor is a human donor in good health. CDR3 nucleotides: TGTGCCAGCAGTCAGACAGGGTCGCGTGGCTACACCTTC. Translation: CASSQTGSRGYTF.